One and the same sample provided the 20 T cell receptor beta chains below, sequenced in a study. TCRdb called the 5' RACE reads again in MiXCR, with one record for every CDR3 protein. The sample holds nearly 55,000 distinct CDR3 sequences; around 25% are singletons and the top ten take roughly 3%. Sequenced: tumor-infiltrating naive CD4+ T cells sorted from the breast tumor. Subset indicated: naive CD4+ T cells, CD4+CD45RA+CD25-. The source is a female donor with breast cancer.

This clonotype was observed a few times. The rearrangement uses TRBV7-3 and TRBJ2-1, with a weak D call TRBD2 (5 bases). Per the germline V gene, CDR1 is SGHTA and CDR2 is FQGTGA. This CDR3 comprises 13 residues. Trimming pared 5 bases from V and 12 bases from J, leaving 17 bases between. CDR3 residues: CASSEVLASLQFF. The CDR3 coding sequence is TGTGCCAGCAGCGAGGTCCTAGCATCCCTGCAGTTCTTC.

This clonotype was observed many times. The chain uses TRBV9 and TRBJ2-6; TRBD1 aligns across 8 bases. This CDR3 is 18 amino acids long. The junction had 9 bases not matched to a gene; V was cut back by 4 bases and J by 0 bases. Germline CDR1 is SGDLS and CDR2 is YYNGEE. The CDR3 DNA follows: TGTGCCAGCAGCCCAGGGACAGGCTTCGTCTCTGGGGCCAACGTCCTGACTTTC. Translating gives CASSPGTGFVSGANVLTF.

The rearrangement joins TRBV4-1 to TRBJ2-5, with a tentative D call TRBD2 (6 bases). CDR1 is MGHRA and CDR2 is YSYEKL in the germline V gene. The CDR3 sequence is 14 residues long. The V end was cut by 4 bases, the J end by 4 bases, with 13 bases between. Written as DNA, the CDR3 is TGCGCCAGCAGCCCTCAACAGGAGGGAGAGACCCAGTACTTC. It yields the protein CASSPQQEGETQYF.

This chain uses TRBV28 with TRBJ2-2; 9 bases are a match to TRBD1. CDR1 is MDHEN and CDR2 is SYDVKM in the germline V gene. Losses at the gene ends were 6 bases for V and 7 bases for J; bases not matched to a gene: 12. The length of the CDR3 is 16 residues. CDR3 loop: CASRQTDRGLGGELFF. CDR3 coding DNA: TGTGCCAGCAGACAAACGGACAGGGGTTTGGGCGGGGAGCTGTTTTTT.

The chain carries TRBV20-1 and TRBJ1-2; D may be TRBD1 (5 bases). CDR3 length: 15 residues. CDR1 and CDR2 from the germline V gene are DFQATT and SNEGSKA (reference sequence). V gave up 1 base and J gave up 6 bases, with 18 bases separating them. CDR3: CSARVQGGFSDGYTF. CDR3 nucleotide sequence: TGCAGTGCTAGAGTCCAGGGCGGCTTTAGTGATGGCTACACCTTC.

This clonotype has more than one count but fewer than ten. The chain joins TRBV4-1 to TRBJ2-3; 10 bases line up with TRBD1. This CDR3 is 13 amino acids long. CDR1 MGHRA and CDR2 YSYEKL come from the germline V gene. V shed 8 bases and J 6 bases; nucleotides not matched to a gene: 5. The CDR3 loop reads CASRGQGGDTQYF. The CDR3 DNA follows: TGCGCCAGCCGTGGACAGGGGGGTGATACGCAGTATTTT.

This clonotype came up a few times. The CDR3 sequence is CSVEDPSVNIQYF. Here the CDR3 DNA reads TGCAGCGTTGAAGATCCTAGCGTTAACATTCAGTACTTC. The chain combines TRBV29-1 with TRBJ2-4, with D perhaps matching TRBD2 (6 bases). V lost 0 bases and J 7 bases, leaving 10 bases between the germline ends. CDR1 is SQVTM and CDR2 is ANQGSEA in the germline V gene. This CDR3 is 13 amino acids long.

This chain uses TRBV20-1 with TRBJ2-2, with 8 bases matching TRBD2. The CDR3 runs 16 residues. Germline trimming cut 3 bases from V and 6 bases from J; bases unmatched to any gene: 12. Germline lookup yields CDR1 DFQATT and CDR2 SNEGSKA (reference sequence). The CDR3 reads CSASPRGGRIAGELFF. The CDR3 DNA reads TGCAGTGCTAGCCCCCGGGGGGGGAGAATCGCCGGGGAGCTGTTTTTT.

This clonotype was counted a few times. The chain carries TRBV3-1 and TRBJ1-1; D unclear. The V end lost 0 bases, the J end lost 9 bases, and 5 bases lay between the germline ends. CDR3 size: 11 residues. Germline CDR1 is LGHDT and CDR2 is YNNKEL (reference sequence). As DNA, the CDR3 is TGTGCCAGCAGCCAAGACACCCAAGCTTTCTTT. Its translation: CASSQDTQAFF.

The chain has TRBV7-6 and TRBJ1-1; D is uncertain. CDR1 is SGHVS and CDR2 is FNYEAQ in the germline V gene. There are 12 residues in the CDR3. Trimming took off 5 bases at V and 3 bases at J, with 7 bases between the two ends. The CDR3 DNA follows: TGTGCCAGCAGCGACGGATACACTGAAGCTTTCTTT. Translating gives CASSDGYTEAFF.

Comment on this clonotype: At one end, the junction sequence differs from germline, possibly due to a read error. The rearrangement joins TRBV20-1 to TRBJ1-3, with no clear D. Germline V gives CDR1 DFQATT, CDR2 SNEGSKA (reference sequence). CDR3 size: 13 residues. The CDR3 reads CSARVYSGNTICF. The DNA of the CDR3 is TGCAGTGCTAGGGTCTACTCTGGAAACACCATATGTTTT.

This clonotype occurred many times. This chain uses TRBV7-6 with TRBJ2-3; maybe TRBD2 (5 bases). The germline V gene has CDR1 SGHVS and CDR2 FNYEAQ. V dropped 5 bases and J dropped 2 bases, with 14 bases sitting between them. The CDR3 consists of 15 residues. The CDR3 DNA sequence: TGTGCCAGCAGCCCGTTTGAGGGAAACACAGATACGCAGTATTTT. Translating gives CASSPFEGNTDTQYF.

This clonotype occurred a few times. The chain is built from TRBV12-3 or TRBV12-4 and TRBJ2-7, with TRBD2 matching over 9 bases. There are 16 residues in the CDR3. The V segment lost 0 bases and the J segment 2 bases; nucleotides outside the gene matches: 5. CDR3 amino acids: CASSLARGGRAYEQYF. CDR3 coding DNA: TGTGCCAGCAGTTTAGCGCGCGGCGGGAGGGCCTACGAGCAGTACTTC.

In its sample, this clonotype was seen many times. CDR3 bases: TGTGCCAGCAGTTATCTTGAGCAGGGAAGGAGTGGAAACACCATATATTTT. Protein sequence: CASSYLEQGRSGNTIYF. The rearrangement links TRBV6-6 to TRBJ1-3; possible D gene TRBD1, 5 bases. Deletions cut 3 bases from V and 3 bases from J, with 18 bases between. The CDR3 has 17 residues. CDR1 is MNHNY and CDR2 is SVGAGI in the germline V gene (reference sequence).

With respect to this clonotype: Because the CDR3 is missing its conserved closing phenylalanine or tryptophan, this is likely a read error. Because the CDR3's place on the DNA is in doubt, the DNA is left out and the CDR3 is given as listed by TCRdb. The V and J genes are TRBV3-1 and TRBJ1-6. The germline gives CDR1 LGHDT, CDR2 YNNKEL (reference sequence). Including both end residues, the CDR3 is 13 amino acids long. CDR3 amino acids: CASSPVRNSPPHV.

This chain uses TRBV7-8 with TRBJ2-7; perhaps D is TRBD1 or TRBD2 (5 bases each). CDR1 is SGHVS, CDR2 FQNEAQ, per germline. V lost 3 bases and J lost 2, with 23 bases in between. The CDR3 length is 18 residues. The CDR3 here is CASSLTHPGRGPTYEQYF. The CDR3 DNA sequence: TGTGCCAGCAGCTTGACCCACCCCGGCCGGGGACCTACCTACGAGCAGTACTTC. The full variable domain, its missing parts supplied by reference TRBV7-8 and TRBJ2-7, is GAGVSQSPRYKVAKRGQDVALRCDPISGHVSLFWYQQALGQGPEFLTYFQNEAQLDKSGLPSDRFFAERPEGSVSTLKIQRTQQEDSAVYLCASSLTHPGRGPTYEQYFGPGTRLTVT.

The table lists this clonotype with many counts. CDR3 region: CSVEAPTGNGRYNEQFF. The CDR3 DNA follows: TGCAGCGTTGAAGCTCCGACAGGGAACGGCCGCTACAATGAGCAGTTCTTC. V and J are TRBV29-1 and TRBJ2-1, with TRBD1 identical over 7 bases. The CDR3 totals 17 residues. The junction had 12 bases not matched to a gene; V was cut back by 1 base and J by 3 bases. Per germline, CDR1 SQVTM and CDR2 ANQGSEA.

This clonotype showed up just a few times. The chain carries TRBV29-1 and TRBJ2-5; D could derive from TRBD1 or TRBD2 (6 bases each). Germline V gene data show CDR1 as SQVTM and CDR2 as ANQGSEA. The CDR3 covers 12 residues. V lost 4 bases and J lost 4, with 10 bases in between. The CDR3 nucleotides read TGCAGCGTTGTCAGGGGAGGAGAGACCCAGTACTTC. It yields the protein CSVVRGGETQYF. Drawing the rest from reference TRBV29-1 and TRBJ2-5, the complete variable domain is SAVISQKPSRDICQRGTSLTIQCQVDSQVTMMFWYRQQPGQSLTLIATANQGSEATYESGFVIDKFPISRPNLTFSTLTVSNMSPEDSSIYLCSVVRGGETQYFGPGTRLLVL.

The CDR3 DNA is TGTGCCAGCAGCCCGGACTTAGGAAACACCATATATTTT. This codes for CASSPDLGNTIYF. The chain links TRBV11-3 to TRBJ1-3, with D unresolved. V lost 5 bases and J lost 4, with 9 bases in between. Germline CDR1 is SGHNT and CDR2 is YENEEA. The CDR3 loop spans 13 amino acids.

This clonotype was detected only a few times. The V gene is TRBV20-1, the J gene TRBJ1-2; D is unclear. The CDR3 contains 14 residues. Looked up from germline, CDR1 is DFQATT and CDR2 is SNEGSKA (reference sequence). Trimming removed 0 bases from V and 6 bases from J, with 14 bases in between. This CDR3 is CSARDTTRSHGYTF. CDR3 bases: TGCAGTGCTAGAGACACAACCAGGAGCCATGGCTACACCTTC.